This T cell receptor beta chain derives from a study of control samples from healthy donors and cancer patients. TCRdb's copy holds only in-frame clones and misses some; the assay was immunoSEQ multiplex PCR. The sample holds roughly 140,000 clones; 93% are singletons and the top ten take over 2%. Germline values: CDR1 SGHRS, CDR2 YFSETQ. Trimming took 4 bases from V and 11 from J; bases not matched to a gene: 15. The CDR3 runs to 14 residues. The sample taken for sequencing was blood. The receptor's source is a man between 50 and 59 years old in good health. This chain uses TRBV5-1 with TRBJ2-7; TRBD1 matches at 7 bases. CDR3 residues: CASSGGQSSYGEYF. DNA for the CDR3: TGCGCCAGCAGCGGGGGACAGAGCTCCTACGGGGAGTACTTC. Filled out from reference TRBV5-1 and TRBJ2-7, the complete variable domain reads KAGVTQTPRYLIKTRGQQVTLSCSPISGHRSVSWYQQTPGQGLQFLFEYFSETQRNKGNFPGRFSGRQFSNSRSEMNVSTLELGDSALYLCASSGGQSSYGEYFGPGTRLTVT.